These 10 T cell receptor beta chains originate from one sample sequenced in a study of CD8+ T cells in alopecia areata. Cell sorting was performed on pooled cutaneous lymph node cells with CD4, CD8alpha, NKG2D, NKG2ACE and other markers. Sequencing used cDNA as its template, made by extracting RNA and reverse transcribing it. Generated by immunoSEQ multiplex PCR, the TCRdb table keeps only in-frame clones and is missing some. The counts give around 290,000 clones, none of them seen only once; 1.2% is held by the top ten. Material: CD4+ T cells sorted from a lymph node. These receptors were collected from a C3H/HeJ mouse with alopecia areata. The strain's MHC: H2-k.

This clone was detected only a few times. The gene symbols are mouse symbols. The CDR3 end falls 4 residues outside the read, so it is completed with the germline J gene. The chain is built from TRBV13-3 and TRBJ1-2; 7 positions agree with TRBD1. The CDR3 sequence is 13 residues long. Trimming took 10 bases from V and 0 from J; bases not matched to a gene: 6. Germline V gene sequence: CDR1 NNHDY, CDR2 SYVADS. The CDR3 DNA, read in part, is TGTGCCGCCAACAGGGGTGCAAACTCC. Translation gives CAANRGANS. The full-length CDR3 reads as CAANRGANSDYTF.

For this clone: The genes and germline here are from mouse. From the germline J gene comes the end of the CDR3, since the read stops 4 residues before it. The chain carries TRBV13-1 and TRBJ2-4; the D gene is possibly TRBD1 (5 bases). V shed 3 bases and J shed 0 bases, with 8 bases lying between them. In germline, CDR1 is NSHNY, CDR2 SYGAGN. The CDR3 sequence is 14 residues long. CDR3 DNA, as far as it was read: TGTGCCAGCAGTGTGGACAATAGTCAAAAC. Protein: CASSVDNSQN. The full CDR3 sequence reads CASSVDNSQNTLYF.

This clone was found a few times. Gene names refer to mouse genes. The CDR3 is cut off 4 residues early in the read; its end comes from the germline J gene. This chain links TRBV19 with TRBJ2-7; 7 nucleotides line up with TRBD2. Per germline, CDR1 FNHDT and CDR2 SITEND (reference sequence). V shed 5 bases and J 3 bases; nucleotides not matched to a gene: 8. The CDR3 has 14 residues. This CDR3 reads CASRTGASVYEQYF. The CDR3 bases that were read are TGTGCCAGCAGAACTGGGGCCTCCGTCTAT.

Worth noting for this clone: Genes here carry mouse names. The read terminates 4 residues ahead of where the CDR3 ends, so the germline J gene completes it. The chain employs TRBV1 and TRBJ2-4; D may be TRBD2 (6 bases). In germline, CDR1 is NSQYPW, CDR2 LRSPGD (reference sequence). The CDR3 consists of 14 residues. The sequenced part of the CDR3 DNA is TGCACCTGCAGTGCAGATTGGGGGTCAAAC. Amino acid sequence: CTCSADWGSN. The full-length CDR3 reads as CTCSADWGSNTLYF.

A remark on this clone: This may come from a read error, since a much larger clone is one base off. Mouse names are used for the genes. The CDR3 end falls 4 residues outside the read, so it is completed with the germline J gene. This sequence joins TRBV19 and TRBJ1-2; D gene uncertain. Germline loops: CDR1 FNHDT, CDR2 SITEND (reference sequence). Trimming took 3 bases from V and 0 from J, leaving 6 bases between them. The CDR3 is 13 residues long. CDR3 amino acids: CASSNSANSDYTF. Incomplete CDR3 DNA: TGTGCCAGCAGTAACAGTGCAAACTCC.

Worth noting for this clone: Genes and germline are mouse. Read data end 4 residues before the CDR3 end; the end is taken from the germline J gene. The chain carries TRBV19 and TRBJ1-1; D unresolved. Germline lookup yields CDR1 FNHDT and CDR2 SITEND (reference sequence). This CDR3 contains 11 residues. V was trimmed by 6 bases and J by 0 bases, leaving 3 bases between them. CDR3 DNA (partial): TGTGCCAGCACACAGAACACA. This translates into CASTQNT. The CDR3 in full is CASTQNTEVFF.

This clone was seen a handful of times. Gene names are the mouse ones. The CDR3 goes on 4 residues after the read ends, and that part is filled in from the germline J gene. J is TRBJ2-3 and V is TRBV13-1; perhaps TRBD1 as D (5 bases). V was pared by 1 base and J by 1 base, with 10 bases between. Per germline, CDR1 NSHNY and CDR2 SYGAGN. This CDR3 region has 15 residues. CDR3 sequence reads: CASSDPGSGAETLYF. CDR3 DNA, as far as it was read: TGTGCCAGCAGTGATCCAGGGAGCGGTGCAGAA.

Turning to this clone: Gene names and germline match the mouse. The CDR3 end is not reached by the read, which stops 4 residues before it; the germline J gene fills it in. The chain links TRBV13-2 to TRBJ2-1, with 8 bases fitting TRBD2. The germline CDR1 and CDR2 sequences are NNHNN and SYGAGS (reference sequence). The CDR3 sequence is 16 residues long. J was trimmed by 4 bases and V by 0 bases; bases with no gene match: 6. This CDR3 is CASGDGGGGGYAEQFF. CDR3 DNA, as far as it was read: TGTGCCAGCGGTGATGGAGGGGGGGGCGGATATGCT.

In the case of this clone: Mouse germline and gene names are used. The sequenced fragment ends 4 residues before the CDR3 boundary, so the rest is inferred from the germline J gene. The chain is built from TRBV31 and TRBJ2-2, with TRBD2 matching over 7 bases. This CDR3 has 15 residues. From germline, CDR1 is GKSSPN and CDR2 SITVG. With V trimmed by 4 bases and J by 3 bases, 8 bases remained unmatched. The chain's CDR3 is CAWNSGGRDTGQLYF. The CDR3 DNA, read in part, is TGTGCCTGGAATTCTGGGGGAAGGGACACCGGG.

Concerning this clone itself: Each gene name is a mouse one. The sequenced CDR3 bases are TGTGCCTGGAGTCTAAAGGGGTGGAACTCC. This sequence encodes CAWSLKGWNS. In full, the CDR3 reads CAWSLKGWNSDYTF. The V gene is TRBV31, the J gene TRBJ1-2, with a weak D call TRBD1 (5 bases). The observed sequence ends 4 residues before the CDR3 terminus, with the missing tail filled in from the germline J gene. The CDR3 contains 14 residues. Germline values: CDR1 GKSSPN, CDR2 SITVG. V shed 0 bases and J shed 2 bases, with 10 bases lying between them.